The clone carrying this T cell receptor (beta chain) was seen a handful of times. Its specificity is not known. The data derive from a study of T-cell memory formation after mild COVID-19. Study findings and constraints: Clones which contracted sat mainly in CM and EM if CD4+, and in EMRA if CD8+.

One entry per CDR3 protein results from TCRdb running MiXCR on the 5' RACE reads. The sample includes 130,000 to 150,000 distinct CDR3 sequences, 15% to 20% of them seen just once. CDR3 length: 16 residues. V lost 3 bases to trimming and J lost 9 bases; unmatched junction nucleotides: 6. Sequencing was done on a sample of PBMCs or a T cell subset sorted from them (not recorded which). This clonotype was obtained from an adult woman who had mild COVID-19 (a few samples of this study predate the infection). Cell type and time point are not known. The V gene is TRBV12-3 or TRBV12-4, the J gene TRBJ2-1; TRBD2 matches 15 bases. The CDR3, as DNA: TGTGCCAGCAGTTTTGGACTAGCGGGAGGGCCGGGTGAGCAGTTCTTC. Residues: CASSFGLAGGPGEQFF.